The rows below give T cell receptor beta chains drawn from one sample of a study of T-cell memory formation after mild COVID-19. TCRdb ran MiXCR on the 5' RACE reads and lists one entry per CDR3 protein. The sample includes fewer than 400,000 distinct CDR3 sequences, roughly 13% seen only once; the top ten take 20% to 25%. The sample consisted of PBMCs or a T cell subset sorted from them (not recorded which). The receptors were gathered from a man younger than 35 who had mild COVID-19 (a few samples of this study predate the infection). Cell type and time point are not known. Each CDR3 is given with its conserved first and last residue. A D gene is named only where the DNA matches it firmly. Clone size is shown for a subset of rows, as once, few, many or a class of expanded clone.

>many|TRBJ2-5|TRBV10-3|-
CAISESWGRQETQYF
TGTGCCATCAGTGAGTCTTGGGGACGCCAAGAGACCCAGTACTTC
>-|TRBJ2-3|TRBV20-1|-
CSAPGILTDTQYF
TGCAGTGCTCCGGGGATCCTCACAGATACGCAGTATTTT
>few|TRBJ2-6|TRBV2|-
CASRSSAGANVLTF
TGTGCCAGCAGGAGCAGTGCTGGGGCCAACGTCCTGACTTTC
>few|TRBJ1-2|TRBV7-9|-
CASTRPPSPNYGYTF
TGTGCCAGCACGCGGCCTCCTTCACCTAACTATGGCTACACCTTC
>few|TRBJ1-5|TRBV4-3|-
CASSHTREGNQPQHF
TGCGCCAGCAGCCATACCCGGGAGGGGAATCAGCCCCAGCATTTT
>-|TRBJ2-1|TRBV20-1|-
CSADGADDYNEQFF
TGCAGTGCTGACGGAGCGGACGACTACAATGAGCAGTTCTTC
>few|TRBJ1-2|TRBV4-3|TRBD1
CASSQGRDSNYGYTF
TGCGCCAGCAGCCAAGGGAGGGACAGCAACTATGGCTACACCTTC
>-|TRBJ2-3|TRBV12-3/TRBV12-4|-
CASSDARGRITDTQYF
TGTGCCAGCAGTGACGCCCGGGGACGCATCACAGATACGCAGTATTTT
>-|TRBJ2-5|TRBV12-3/TRBV12-4|TRBD1
CASSFGTGRKETQYF
TGTGCCAGCAGTTTTGGGACAGGGAGGAAAGAGACCCAGTACTTC
>many|TRBJ1-6|TRBV21-1|-
CASSKVPHSYNSPLHF
TGTGCCAGCAGCAAAGTCCCCCACTCCTATAATTCACCCCTCCACTTT
>-|TRBJ2-1|TRBV20-1|-
CSARDLGWDNEQFF
TGCAGTGCTAGAGATTTAGGTTGGGACAATGAGCAGTTCTTC
>-|TRBJ1-1|TRBV4-2|-
CASSQAPGSGEAFF
TGTGCCAGCAGCCAAGCTCCGGGTAGCGGTGAAGCTTTCTTT
>-|TRBJ1-1|TRBV6-1|-
CASSDRALTEAFF
TGTGCCAGCAGTGATAGGGCTCTGACTGAAGCTTTCTTT
>-|TRBJ2-2|TRBV10-3|TRBD2
CAIRGLAGANTGELFF
TGTGCCATCAGAGGACTAGCGGGGGCGAACACCGGGGAGCTGTTTTTT
>many|TRBJ2-1|TRBV27|-
CASSLQAISSYNEQFF
TGTGCCAGCAGTTTACAGGCGATCTCCTCCTACAATGAGCAGTTCTTC
>-|TRBJ2-7|TRBV7-2|-
CASSPDRNNEQYF
TGTGCCAGCAGCCCTGACAGGAATAACGAGCAGTACTTC
>few|TRBJ1-5|TRBV7-2|-
CASSLAGRVGNQPQHF
TGTGCCAGCAGCTTGGCGGGCAGAGTAGGCAATCAGCCCCAGCATTTT
>many|TRBJ2-2|TRBV7-2|-
CASSLQGGTTGELFF
TGTGCCAGCAGCCTGCAGGGGGGAACTACCGGGGAGCTGTTTTTT
>-|TRBJ2-1|TRBV2|-
CASIVSGPLQGQFF
TGTGCCAGCATAGTAAGCGGCCCCCTACAGGGGCAGTTCTTC
>many|TRBJ2-1|TRBV9|TRBD2
CASSVSGGYNEQFF
TGTGCCAGCAGCGTTAGCGGGGGGTACAATGAGCAGTTCTTC
>few|TRBJ2-3|TRBV9|TRBD2
CASSPRASGGPQDTQYF
TGTGCCAGCAGCCCTCGGGCTAGCGGGGGTCCACAAGATACGCAGTATTTT
>-|TRBJ1-4|TRBV20-1|TRBD1
CSARGTGATNEKLFF
TGCAGTGCTAGGGGGACAGGTGCAACTAATGAAAAACTGTTTTTT
>few|TRBJ2-5|TRBV7-9|-
CASSLVTQSGETQYF
TGTGCCAGCAGCTTAGTAACCCAGTCGGGTGAGACCCAGTACTTC
>few|TRBJ1-6|TRBV6-5|-
CASSYRELSSPLHF
TGTGCCAGCAGTTACAGGGAATTGAGTTCACCCCTCCACTTT
>-|TRBJ2-1|TRBV7-3|-
CASSFKLSSYNEQFF
TGTGCCAGCAGCTTCAAGCTGAGCTCCTACAATGAGCAGTTCTTC
>-|TRBJ1-3|TRBV5-1|-
CASSRETGNTIYF
TGCGCCAGCAGCCGGGAAACGGGAAACACCATATATTTT
>few|TRBJ2-2|TRBV7-2|-
CASSLLYTGELFF
TGTGCCAGCAGCTTACTCTACACCGGGGAGCTGTTTTTT
>-|TRBJ2-3|TRBV29-1|-
CSADSSSTDTQYF
TGCAGCGCTGACAGTTCTAGCACAGATACGCAGTATTTT
>few|TRBJ2-5|TRBV29-1|-
CSVEYLGLETQYF
TGCAGCGTTGAGTACCTCGGGCTGGAGACCCAGTACTTC
>-|TRBJ2-5|TRBV6-5|TRBD2
CASSPGLAGVGETQYF
TGTGCCAGCAGTCCGGGACTAGCGGGGGTTGGGGAGACCCAGTACTTC
>few|TRBJ2-7|TRBV20-1|TRBD1
CSARDGDRLSYEQYF
TGCAGTGCTAGAGACGGGGACAGACTCTCCTACGAGCAGTACTTC
>-|TRBJ1-5|TRBV2|-
CASRSEVQPRHF
TGTGCCAGCAGATCCGAGGTACAGCCCCGGCATTTT
>many|TRBJ2-2|TRBV2|-
CASSEAGGNTGELFF
TGTGCCAGCAGTGAAGCCGGGGGGAACACCGGGGAGCTGTTTTTT
>few|TRBJ2-3|TRBV6-5|-
CASGSTSDTQYF
TGTGCCAGCGGGTCGACATCAGATACGCAGTATTTT
>-|TRBJ1-2|TRBV5-5|TRBD1
CASSDYPGGTGFSYGYTF
TGTGCCAGCAGCGACTACCCAGGGGGCACGGGGTTCAGCTATGGCTACACCTTC
>few|TRBJ1-1|TRBV10-3|TRBD1
CAIRGQATDRTEAFF
TGTGCCATCAGGGGACAGGCTACCGATCGAACTGAAGCTTTCTTT
>-|TRBJ1-1|TRBV6-1|-
CASLEKKAFF
TGTGCCAGCTTGGAGAAAAAAGCTTTCTTT
>-|TRBJ1-5|TRBV11-2|-
CASSSRANQPQHF
TGTGCCAGCAGCTCCAGGGCGAATCAGCCCCAGCATTTT
>-|TRBJ2-2|TRBV7-2|-
CASSFQAGELFF
TGTGCCAGCAGCTTTCAAGCCGGGGAGCTGTTTTTT
>few|TRBJ2-3|TRBV5-1|-
CASSLAPESSIQYF
TGCGCCAGCAGCTTGGCCCCCGAGTCCTCGATCCAGTATTTT
>few|TRBJ1-3|TRBV7-2|-
CASSLGWGNTIYF
TGTGCCAGCAGCTTAGGTTGGGGAAACACCATATATTTT
>few|TRBJ1-1|TRBV10-3|TRBD1
CAIGETGDSTEAFF
TGTGCCATCGGAGAGACAGGGGACAGCACTGAAGCTTTCTTT
>-|TRBJ2-1|TRBV7-9|-
CASLPRPSHNEQFF
TGTGCCAGCCTCCCGCGCCCCAGTCACAATGAGCAGTTCTTC
>few|TRBJ2-7|TRBV7-8|-
CASSPLRYSYEQYF
TGTGCCAGCAGCCCCTTACGTTACTCCTACGAGCAGTACTTC
>-|TRBJ2-3|TRBV7-3|-
CASSFAPGADTQYF
TGTGCCAGCAGCTTCGCCCCGGGCGCAGATACGCAGTATTTT
>-|TRBJ1-5|TRBV29-1|TRBD1
CSAQDREDQPQHF
TGCAGCGCCCAGGACAGGGAGGATCAGCCTCAGCATTTT
>many|TRBJ2-5|TRBV18|-
CASSPDLQETQYF
TGTGCCAGCTCACCGGACCTCCAAGAGACCCAGTACTTC
>few|TRBJ1-1|TRBV6-2/TRBV6-3|TRBD1
CASRFGTGNTEAFF
TGTGCCAGCAGGTTTGGGACAGGGAACACTGAAGCTTTCTTT
>few|TRBJ2-2|TRBV6-6|TRBD2
CASRISGVNTGELFF
TGTGCCAGCAGGATTAGCGGGGTGAACACCGGGGAGCTGTTTTTT
>few|TRBJ1-4|TRBV11-2|-
CASSLDEKLFF
TGTGCCAGCAGCTTGGATGAAAAACTGTTTTTT